This entry concerns a single T cell receptor (beta chain). Its antigen is still unknown. The data belong to a study of CD8 T cells in Susac syndrome. A quantity of about 0.5 to 1 ug RNA underwent reverse transcription using random hexamers. Multiplex PCR with immunoSEQ amplified the TCR beta CDR3 across 54 Vbeta and 13 Jbeta. MiXCR, run by TCRdb on the immunoSEQ multiplex PCR reads, gives a single entry per CDR3 protein. The sample yields 130,000 to 150,000 distinct CDR3 sequences, less than 95% seen once. Between the trimmed V and J ends, which lost 4 bases and 8 bases, there was a span of 12 bases. Germline-derived CDR1 and CDR2 are SGHRS and YFSETQ. This CDR3 region has 13 residues. Study results and limitations: Acknowledgment was made by the study that its TCR sequencing and HLA analysis involved a relatively small number of individuals.

The origin of this receptor is a human donor in good health. Sequenced sample: CD4+ T cells from PBMCs. The V and J genes are TRBV5-1 and TRBJ1-4; the D gene is possibly TRBD1 (5 bases). In nucleotides, the CDR3 is TGCGCCAGCAGCACGGCCCAGGGAGAAAAACTGTTTTTT. It yields the protein CASSTAQGEKLFF.